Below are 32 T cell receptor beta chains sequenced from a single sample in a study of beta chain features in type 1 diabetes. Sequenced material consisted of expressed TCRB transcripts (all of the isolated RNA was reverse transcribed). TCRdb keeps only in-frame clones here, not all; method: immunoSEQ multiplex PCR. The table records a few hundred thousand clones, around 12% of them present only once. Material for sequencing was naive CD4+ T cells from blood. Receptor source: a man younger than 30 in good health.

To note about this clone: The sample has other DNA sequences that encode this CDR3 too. The CDR3 here is CASSYRGGANVLTF. CDR3 nucleotides: TGTGCCAGCAGTTACAGAGGTGGGGCCAACGTCCTGACTTTC. This rearrangement joins TRBV6-5 to TRBJ2-6; no definite D call. V was shortened by 2 bases and J by 3 bases, with 5 bases between the two germline ends. Germline V CDR1 and CDR2: MNHEY, SVGAGI. This CDR3 contains 14 residues.

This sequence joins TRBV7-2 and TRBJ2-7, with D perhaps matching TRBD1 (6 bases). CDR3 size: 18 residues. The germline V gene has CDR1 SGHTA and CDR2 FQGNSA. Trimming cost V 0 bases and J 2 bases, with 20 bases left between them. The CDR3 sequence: CASSLAVFRGSSPYEQYF. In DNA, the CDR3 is TGTGCCAGCAGCTTAGCGGTTTTCAGGGGTTCCTCCCCCTACGAGCAGTACTTC.

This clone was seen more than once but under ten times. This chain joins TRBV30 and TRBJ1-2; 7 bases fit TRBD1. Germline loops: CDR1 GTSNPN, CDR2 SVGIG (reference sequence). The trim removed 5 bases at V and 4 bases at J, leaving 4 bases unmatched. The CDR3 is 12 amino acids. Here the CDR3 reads CAWSTGLYGYTF. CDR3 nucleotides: TGTGCCTGGTCGACAGGGCTCTATGGCTACACCTTC.

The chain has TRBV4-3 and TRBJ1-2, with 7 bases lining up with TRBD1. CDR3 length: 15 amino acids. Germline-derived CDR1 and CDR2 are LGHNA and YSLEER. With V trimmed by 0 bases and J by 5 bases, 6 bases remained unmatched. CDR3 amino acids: CASSQEREGAYGYTF. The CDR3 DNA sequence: TGCGCCAGCAGCCAAGAACGGGAGGGGGCTTATGGCTACACCTTC.

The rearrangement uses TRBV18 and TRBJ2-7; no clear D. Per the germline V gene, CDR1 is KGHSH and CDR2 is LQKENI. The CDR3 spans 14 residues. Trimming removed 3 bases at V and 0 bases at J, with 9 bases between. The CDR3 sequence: CASSPSGVSYEQYF. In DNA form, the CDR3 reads TGTGCCAGCTCACCCTCAGGTGTCTCCTACGAGCAGTACTTC. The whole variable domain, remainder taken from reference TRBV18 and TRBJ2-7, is NAGVMQNPRHLVRRRGQEARLRCSPMKGHSHVYWYRQLPEEGLKFMVYLQKENIIDESGMPKERFSAEFPKEGPSILRIQQVVRGDSAAYFCASSPSGVSYEQYFGPGTRLTVT.

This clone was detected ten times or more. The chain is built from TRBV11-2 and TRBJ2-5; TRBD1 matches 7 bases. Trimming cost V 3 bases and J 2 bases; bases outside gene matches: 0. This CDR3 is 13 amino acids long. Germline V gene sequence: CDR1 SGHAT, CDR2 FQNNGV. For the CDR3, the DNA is TGTGCCAGCAGCTTGGGACAGCAAGAGACCCAGTACTTC. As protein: CASSLGQQETQYF.

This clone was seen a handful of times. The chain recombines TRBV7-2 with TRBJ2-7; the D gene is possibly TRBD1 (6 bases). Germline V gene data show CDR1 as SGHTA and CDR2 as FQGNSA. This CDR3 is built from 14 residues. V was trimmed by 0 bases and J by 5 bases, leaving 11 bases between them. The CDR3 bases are TGTGCCAGCAGCTTAGCAGGCAGGGGCCACGAGCAGTACTTC. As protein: CASSLAGRGHEQYF.

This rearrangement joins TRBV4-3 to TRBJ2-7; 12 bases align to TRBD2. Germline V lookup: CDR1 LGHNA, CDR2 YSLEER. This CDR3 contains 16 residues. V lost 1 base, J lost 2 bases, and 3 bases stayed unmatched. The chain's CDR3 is CASSQALAGGTYEQYF. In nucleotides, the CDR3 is TGCGCCAGCAGCCAAGCCCTAGCGGGAGGGACCTACGAGCAGTACTTC.

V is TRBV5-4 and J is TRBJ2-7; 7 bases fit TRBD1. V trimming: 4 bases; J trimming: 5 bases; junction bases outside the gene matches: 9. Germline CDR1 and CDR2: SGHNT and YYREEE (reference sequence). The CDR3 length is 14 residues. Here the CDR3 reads CASSPNTGVNEQYF. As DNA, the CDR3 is TGTGCCAGCAGCCCAAACACAGGGGTGAACGAGCAGTACTTC.

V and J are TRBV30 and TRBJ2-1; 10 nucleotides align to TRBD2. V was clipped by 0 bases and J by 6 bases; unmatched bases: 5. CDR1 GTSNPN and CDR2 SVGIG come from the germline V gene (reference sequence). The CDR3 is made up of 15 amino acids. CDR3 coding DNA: TGTGCCTGGAGTGTAATAAGGACTAGCGGCAATGAGCAGTTCTTC. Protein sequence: CAWSVIRTSGNEQFF.

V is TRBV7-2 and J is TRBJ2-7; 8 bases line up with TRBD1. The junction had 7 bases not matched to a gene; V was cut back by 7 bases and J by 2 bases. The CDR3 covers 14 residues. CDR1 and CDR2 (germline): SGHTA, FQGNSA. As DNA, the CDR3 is TGTGCCAGCACCAGAGGGACAGGTACCTACGAGCAGTACTTC. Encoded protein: CASTRGTGTYEQYF.

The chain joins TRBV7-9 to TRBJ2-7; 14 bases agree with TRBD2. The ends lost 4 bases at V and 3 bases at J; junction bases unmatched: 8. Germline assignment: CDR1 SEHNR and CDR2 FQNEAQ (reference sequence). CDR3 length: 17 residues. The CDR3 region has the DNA TGTGCCAGCAGCTCGACTAGCGGGGGGGCCCAGGGCTACGAGCAGTACTTC. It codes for CASSSTSGGAQGYEQYF. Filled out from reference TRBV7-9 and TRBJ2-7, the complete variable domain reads DTGVSQNPRHKITKRGQNVTFRCDPISEHNRLYWYRQTLGQGPEFLTYFQNEAQLEKSRLLSDRFSAERPKGSFSTLEIQRTEQGDSAMYLCASSSTSGGAQGYEQYFGPGTRLTVT.

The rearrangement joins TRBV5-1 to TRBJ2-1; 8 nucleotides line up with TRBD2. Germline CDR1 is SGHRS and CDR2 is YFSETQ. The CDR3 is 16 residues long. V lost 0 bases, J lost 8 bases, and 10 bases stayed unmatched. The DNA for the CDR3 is TGCGCCAGCAGCTTGGGGATCGGGGGGGGCTGGGATGAGCAGTTCTTC. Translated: CASSLGIGGGWDEQFF.

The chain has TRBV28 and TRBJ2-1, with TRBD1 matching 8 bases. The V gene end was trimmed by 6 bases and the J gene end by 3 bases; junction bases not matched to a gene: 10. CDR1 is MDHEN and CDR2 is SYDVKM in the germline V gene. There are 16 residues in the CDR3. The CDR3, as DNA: TGTGCCAGCAGCCCCCACAGGGGACAGGTCTACAATGAGCAGTTCTTC. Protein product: CASSPHRGQVYNEQFF. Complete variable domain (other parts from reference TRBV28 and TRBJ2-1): DVKVTQSSRYLVKRTGEKVFLECVQDMDHENMFWYRQDPGLGLRLIYFSYDVKMKEKGDIPEGYSVSREKKERFSLILESASTNQTSMYLCASSPHRGQVYNEQFFGPGTRLTVL.

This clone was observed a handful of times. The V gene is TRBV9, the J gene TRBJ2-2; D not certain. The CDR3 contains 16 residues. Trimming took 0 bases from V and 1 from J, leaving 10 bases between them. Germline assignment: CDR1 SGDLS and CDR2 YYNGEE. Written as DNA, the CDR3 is TGTGCCAGCAGCGTAGCTGGGTCAGGGAACACCGGGGAGCTGTTTTTT. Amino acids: CASSVAGSGNTGELFF.

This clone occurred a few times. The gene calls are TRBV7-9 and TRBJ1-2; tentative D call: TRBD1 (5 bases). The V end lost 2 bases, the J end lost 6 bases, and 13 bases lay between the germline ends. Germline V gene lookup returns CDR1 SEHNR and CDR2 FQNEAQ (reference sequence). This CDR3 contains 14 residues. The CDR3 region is CASSLQVRVDGYTF. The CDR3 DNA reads TGTGCCAGCAGCTTACAGGTCAGGGTAGATGGCTACACCTTC.

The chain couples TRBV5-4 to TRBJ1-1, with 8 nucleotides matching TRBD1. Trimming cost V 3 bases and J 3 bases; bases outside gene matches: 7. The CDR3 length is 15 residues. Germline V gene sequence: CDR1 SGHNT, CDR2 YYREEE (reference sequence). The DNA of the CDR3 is TGTGCCAGCAGCTCGATCAGGGGGCTCGACACTGAAGCTTTCTTT. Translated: CASSSIRGLDTEAFF.

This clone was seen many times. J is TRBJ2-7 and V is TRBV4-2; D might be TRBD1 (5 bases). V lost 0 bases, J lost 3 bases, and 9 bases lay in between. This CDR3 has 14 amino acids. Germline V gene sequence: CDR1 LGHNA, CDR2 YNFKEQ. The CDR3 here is CASSQELQGYEQYF. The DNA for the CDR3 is TGTGCCAGCAGCCAAGAATTGCAGGGCTACGAGCAGTACTTC.

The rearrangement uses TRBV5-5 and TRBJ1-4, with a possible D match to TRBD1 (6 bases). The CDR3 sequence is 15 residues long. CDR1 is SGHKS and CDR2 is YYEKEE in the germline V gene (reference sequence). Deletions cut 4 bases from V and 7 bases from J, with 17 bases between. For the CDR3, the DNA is TGTGCCAGCAGCCCCAACAGGGACATAGCTGAAAAACTGTTTTTT. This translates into CASSPNRDIAEKLFF.

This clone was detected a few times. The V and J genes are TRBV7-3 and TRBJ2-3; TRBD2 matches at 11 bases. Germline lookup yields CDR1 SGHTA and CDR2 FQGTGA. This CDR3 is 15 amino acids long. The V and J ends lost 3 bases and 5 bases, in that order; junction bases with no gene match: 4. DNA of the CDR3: TGTGCCAGCAGCTTTAGCGGGGGGGCCTTAGATACGCAGTATTTT. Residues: CASSFSGGALDTQYF.

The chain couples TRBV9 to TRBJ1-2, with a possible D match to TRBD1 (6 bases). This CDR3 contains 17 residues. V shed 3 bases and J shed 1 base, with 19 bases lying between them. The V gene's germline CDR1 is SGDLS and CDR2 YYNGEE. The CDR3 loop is CASSAGGGRGINYGYTF. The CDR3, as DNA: TGTGCCAGCAGCGCTGGGGGGGGCAGGGGAATTAACTATGGCTACACCTTC.

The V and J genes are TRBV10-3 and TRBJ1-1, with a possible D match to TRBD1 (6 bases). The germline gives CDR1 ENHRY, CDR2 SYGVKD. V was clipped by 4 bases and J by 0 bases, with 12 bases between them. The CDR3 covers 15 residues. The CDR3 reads CAISAPEGVNTEAFF. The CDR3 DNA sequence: TGTGCCATCAGTGCCCCTGAGGGGGTGAACACTGAAGCTTTCTTT.

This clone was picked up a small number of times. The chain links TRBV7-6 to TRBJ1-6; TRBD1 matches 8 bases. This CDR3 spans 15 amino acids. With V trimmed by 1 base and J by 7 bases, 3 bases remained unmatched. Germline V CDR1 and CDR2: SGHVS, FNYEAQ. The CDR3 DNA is TGTGCCAGCAGCTTAGAGCAGGGGGCGAATTCACCCCTCCACTTT. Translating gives CASSLEQGANSPLHF.

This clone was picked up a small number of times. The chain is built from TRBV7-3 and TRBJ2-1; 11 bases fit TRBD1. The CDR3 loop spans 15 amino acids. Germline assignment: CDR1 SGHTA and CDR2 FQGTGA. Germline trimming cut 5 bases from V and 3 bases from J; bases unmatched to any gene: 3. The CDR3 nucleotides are TGTGCCAGCAGCCTGGGACAGGGGGTCTACAATGAGCAGTTCTTC. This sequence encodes CASSLGQGVYNEQFF. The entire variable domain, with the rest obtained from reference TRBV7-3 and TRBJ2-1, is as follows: GAGVSQTPSNKVTEKGKYVELRCDPISGHTALYWYRQSLGQGPEFLIYFQGTGAADDSGLPNDRFFAVRPEGSVSTLKIQRTERGDSAVYLCASSLGQGVYNEQFFGPGTRLTVL.

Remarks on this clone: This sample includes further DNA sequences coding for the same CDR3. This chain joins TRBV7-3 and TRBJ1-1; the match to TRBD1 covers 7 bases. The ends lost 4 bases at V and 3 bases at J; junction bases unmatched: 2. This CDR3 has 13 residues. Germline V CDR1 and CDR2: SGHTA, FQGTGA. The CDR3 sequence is CASSSQGDTEAFF. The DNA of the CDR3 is TGTGCCAGCAGCTCTCAGGGGGACACTGAAGCTTTCTTT. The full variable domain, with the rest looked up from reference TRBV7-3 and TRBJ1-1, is GAGVSQTPSNKVTEKGKYVELRCDPISGHTALYWYRQSLGQGPEFLIYFQGTGAADDSGLPNDRFFAVRPEGSVSTLKIQRTERGDSAVYLCASSSQGDTEAFFGQGTRLTVV.

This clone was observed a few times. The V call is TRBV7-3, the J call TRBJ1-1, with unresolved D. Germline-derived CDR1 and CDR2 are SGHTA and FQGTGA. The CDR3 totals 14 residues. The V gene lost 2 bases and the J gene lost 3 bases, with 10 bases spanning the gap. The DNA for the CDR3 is TGTGCCAGCAGCTTAGAGGGCTCGGACACTGAAGCTTTCTTT. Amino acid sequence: CASSLEGSDTEAFF.

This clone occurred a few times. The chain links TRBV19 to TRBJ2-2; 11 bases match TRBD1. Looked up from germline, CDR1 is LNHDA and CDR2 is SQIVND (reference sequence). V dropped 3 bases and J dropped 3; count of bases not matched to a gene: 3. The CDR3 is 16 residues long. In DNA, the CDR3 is TGTGCCAGTAGTATGGACAGGGGGCGGGACACCGGGGAGCTGTTTTTT. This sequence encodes CASSMDRGRDTGELFF.

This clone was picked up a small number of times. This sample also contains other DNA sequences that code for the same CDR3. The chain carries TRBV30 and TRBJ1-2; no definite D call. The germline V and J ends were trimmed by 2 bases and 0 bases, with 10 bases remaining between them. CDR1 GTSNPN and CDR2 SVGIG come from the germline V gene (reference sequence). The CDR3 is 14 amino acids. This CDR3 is CAWSLGRANYGYTF. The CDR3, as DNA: TGTGCCTGGAGTTTGGGCAGAGCTAACTATGGCTACACCTTC.

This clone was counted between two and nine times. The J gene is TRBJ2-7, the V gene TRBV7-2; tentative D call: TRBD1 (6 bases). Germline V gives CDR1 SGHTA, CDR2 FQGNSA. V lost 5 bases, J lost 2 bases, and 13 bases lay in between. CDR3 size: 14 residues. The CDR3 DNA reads TGTGCCAGCAGCAACCAACAGGGAACCTACGAGCAGTACTTC. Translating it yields CASSNQQGTYEQYF.

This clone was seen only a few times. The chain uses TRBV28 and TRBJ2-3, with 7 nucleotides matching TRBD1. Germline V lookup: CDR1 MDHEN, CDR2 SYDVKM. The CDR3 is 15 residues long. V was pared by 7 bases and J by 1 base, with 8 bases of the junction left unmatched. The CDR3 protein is CASIPSGGGTDTQYF. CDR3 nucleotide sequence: TGTGCCAGCATTCCCTCAGGGGGTGGCACAGATACGCAGTATTTT.

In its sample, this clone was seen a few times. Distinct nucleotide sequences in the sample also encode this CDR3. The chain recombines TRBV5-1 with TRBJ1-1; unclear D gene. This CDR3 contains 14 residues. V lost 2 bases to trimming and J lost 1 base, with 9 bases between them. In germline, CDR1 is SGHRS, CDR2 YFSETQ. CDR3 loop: CASSLAAGNTEAFF. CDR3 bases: TGCGCCAGCAGCTTAGCGGCAGGGAACACTGAAGCTTTCTTT.

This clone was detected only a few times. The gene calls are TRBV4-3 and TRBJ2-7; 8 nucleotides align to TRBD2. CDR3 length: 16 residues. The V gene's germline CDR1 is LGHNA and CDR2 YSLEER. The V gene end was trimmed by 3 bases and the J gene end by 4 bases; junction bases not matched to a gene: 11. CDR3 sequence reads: CASSQGSGAGDYEQYF. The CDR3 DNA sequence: TGCGCCAGCAGCCAGGGGTCTGGAGCGGGAGATTACGAGCAGTACTTC.